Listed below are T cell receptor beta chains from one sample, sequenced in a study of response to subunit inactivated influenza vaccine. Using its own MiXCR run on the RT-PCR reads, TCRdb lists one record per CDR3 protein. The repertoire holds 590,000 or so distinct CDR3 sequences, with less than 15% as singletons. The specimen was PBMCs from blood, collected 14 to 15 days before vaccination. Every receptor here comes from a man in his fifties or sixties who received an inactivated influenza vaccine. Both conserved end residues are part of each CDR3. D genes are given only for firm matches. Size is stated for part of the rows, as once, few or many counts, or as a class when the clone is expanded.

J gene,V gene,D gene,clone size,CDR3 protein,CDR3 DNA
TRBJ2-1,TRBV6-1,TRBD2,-,CASSGARGTSVGGNEQFF,TGTGCCAGCTCCGGGGCAAGGGGGACTAGCGTTGGTGGGAATGAGCAGTTCTTC
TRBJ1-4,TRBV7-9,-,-,CASSPHRNRLFF,TGTGCCAGCAGTCCCCACAGGAATCGGCTGTTTTTT
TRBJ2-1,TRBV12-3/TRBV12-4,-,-,CASSFEISYNEQFF,TGTGCCAGCAGTTTTGAGATCTCCTACAATGAGCAGTTCTTC
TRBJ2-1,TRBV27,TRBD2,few,CASSLLGLNFDEQFF,TGTGCCAGCAGTTTGTTGGGACTAAACTTCGATGAGCAGTTCTTC
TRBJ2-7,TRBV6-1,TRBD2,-,CASTGTSGSRVRGEQYF,TGTGCCAGCACCGGGACTAGCGGGAGCAGGGTTAGGGGGGAGCAGTACTTC
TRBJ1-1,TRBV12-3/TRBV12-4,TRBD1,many,CASRTTGFTEAFF,TGTGCCAGCAGGACGACAGGGTTCACTGAAGCTTTCTTT
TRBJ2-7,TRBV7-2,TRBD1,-,CASSRGQGFSYEQYF,TGTGCCAGCAGCAGAGGACAGGGGTTTTCCTACGAGCAGTACTTC
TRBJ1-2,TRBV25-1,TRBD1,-,CASSEFPGGDGYTF,TGTGCCAGCAGTGAATTCCCAGGGGGAGACGGCTACACCTTC
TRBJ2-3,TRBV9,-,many,CASSTASTDTQYF,TGTGCCAGCAGCACGGCTAGCACAGATACGCAGTATTTT
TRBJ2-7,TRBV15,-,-,CATSSYLLEQYF,TGTGCCACCAGCTCTTACTTATTGGAGCAGTACTTC
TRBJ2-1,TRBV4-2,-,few,CASSQDRFFPEQFF,TGTGCCAGCAGCCAAGATCGGTTCTTCCCTGAGCAGTTCTTC
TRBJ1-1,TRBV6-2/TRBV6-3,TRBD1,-,CASSNRTGRVSAFF,TGTGCCAGCAGTAACCGGACAGGGCGGGTTTCGGCTTTCTTT
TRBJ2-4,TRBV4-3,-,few,CASSQDPDGASQYF,TGCGCCAGCAGCCAAGATCCTGACGGCGCTTCTCAGTACTTC
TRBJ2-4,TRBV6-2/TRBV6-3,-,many,CASSYSPSGIQYF,TGTGCCAGCAGTTACTCGCCTAGTGGCATTCAGTACTTC
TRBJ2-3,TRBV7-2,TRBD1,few,CASNEGTGGTDTQYF,TGTGCCAGCAACGAGGGGACAGGGGGCACCGATACGCAGTATTTT
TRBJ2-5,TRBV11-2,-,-,CASSPRTELETQYF,TGTGCCAGCAGCCCACGGACAGAACTGGAGACCCAGTACTTC
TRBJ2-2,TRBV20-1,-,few,CSARGAFNTGELFF,TGCAGTGCTAGAGGCGCGTTCAACACCGGGGAGCTGTTTTTT
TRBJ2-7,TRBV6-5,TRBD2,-,CASSTVSSGYEQYF,TGTGCCAGCAGTACTGTTTCTAGCGGCTACGAGCAGTACTTC
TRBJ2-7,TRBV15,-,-,CATSKGGKSYEQYF,TGTGCCACCAGCAAAGGGGGTAAATCCTACGAGCAGTACTTC
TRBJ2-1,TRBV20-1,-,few,CSARPSYNEQFF,TGCAGTGCTCGTCCGAGCTACAATGAGCAGTTCTTC
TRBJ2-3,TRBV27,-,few,CASSLRAWTTDTQYF,TGTGCCAGCAGTTTACGGGCGTGGACCACAGATACGCAGTATTTT
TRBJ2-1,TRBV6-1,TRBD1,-,CASRNRGPSRNEQFF,TGTGCCAGCAGAAACAGGGGTCCTTCGAGGAATGAGCAGTTCTTC
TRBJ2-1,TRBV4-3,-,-,CASSQVGQGGNEQFF,TGCGCCAGCAGCCAAGTCGGGCAGGGAGGAAATGAGCAGTTCTTC
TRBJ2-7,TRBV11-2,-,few,CASSPRTDSYEQYF,TGTGCCAGCAGCCCCCGGACGGATTCCTACGAGCAGTACTTC